The subject of this entry is one T cell receptor (beta chain). Its antigen has not been determined. No much larger clonotype is one base removed from it; base qualities were not supplied. CDR1 and CDR2 were assigned from the germline V gene as SGDLS and YYNGEE. Trimming removed 3 bases from V and 0 bases from J; the gene matches leave 8 bases unexplained. Measured from the cysteine to the phenylalanine, the CDR3 is 18 residues long. Only the CDR3 region is kept as DNA, spanning 54 bases read in frame from base 1. The sample originates from a study of blood T cell repertoires in COVID-19 (dated by TCRdb to about 2020). Regarding the research as a whole: The collaborator samples originated in the United States, Italy and Spain and spanned the acute and convalescent phases of COVID-19. Deeply sampled blood TCRbeta repertoires from subjects exposed to, actively infected with, or recovered from COVID-19 were included in the dataset. The prospective study material was composed of cDNA or gDNA derived from T cells, B-cell-depleted T cells, or PBMCs. Sample metadata almost always included a de-identified subject ID, COVID-19 status, age in years and sex. The samples were drawn from two sources: the first 160 participants of the ongoing ImmuneRACE study, and approximately 1,300 subjects contributed by 6 global collaborators. HLA class I and class II types, where available, came from metadata supplied by the sample provider rather than from assay-based typing. A freely available public database, intended as a resource for researchers studying the immune response to SARS-CoV-2, is where the repertoires were released.

Here is what the overall study found, with its caveats: Clinical and demographic metadata were provided uncurated, with the amount varying by source and participant.

The immunoSEQ Assay, a bias-controlled multiplex PCR, was used to amplify TCRbeta CDR3 regions from genomic DNA. The original pipeline was this. The number of nucleated cells in each sample was estimated by amplification of reference gene primers within the assay. To quantify the absolute abundance of each unique TCRbeta CDR3 rearrangement, sequence reads were collapsed and filtered. For each sample, productive Simpson clonality was calculated by taking the square root of Simpson's diversity index across productive rearrangements. TCRdb mirrors the immuneACCESS table, restricted to in-frame sequences. Some clones are absent from its copies; in checked studies, under half trace to an unresolved V gene, and the reason for the others is unknown. The V and J calls and clone size come from that table; D and trimming were worked out from the DNA. Across this sample there are around 25,000 clones, with 89% seen only once. Approximately 19% of the sample rests with the top ten.

Whole blood was collected in K2EDTA tubes by collaborating institutions according to the institutions' own protocols. For TCRbeta analysis, collaborator samples were shipped as frozen whole blood, as isolated PBMCs, or as DNA extracted from either sample type. Sequencing was carried out using peripheral blood. This sequence uses TRBV9 and TRBJ2-3; 12 bases in between match TRBD2. This TCR came from a human donor in a cohort sampled during active COVID-19. The CDR3 corresponds to CASSETSGGLYSTDTQYF. The DNA sequence is as follows: TGTGCCAGCAGCGAGACTAGCGGGGGACTCTATAGCACAGATACGCAGTATTTT.